This T cell receptor beta chain emerged from a study of tumor and adjacent non-tumor tissue in lung cancer. Study-wide background: There were approximately twelve adenocarcinoma, a couple of squamous cell carcinoma and 1 small cell lung cancer cases.

RNA was extracted from bulk tissue without any cell sorting. Newly diagnosed lung cancer patients had thoracic surgery in China, August–late 2014, without prior chemotherapy. This clonotype occurred many times. Three rounds of nested PCR, following a modified ARM-PCR protocol, produced the TCRbeta library. TCRdb passed the multiplex PCR reads through MiXCR, listing each CDR3 protein once. The sample has tens of thousands of distinct CDR3 sequences, approximately 65% seen once. Germline lookup yields CDR1 PRHDT and CDR2 FYEKMQ (reference sequence). CDR3 length: 14 amino acids. V was trimmed by 6 bases and J by 5 bases, leaving 13 bases between them.

The TCR sequence derives from a man aged 55 to 70 with non-small cell lung cancer. The sequenced sample was lung tumor tissue. The rearrangement joins TRBV13 to TRBJ2-2; TRBD2 might be the D (5 bases). Written as DNA, the CDR3 is TGTGCCAGCAGTAGGACGGGCGGGACCGGGGAGCTGTTTTTT. It translates to CASSRTGGTGELFF. Together with reference TRBV13 and TRBJ2-2, the CDR3 gives the full variable domain: AAGVIQSPRHLIKEKRETATLKCYPIPRHDTVYWYQQGPGQDPQFLISFYEKMQSDKGSIPDRFSAQQFSDYHSELNMSSLELGDSALYFCASSRTGGTGELFFGEGSRLTVL.